Sequencing of this T cell receptor beta chain was carried out in a study of STAT5B mutations in CD4+ large granular lymphocyte leukemia. Study in general: Among healthy controls, a particular HLA allele went with more CDR3 'QG' motifs.

The survey-level immunoSEQ assay was used. TCRdb keeps only in-frame clones here, not all; method: immunoSEQ multiplex PCR. This sample has roughly 32,000 clones; approximately 79% occur once, and the top ten carry around 2.3%. From germline, CDR1 is LNHDA and CDR2 SQIVND (reference sequence). V gave up 6 bases and J gave up 2 bases; unmatched junction bases: 7. This CDR3 comprises 14 residues. What was sequenced was CD4+ T cells from blood buffy coats. This TCR came from a human donor in good health. The chain recombines TRBV19 with TRBJ2-7, with 7 nucleotides matching TRBD1. CDR3 sequence (DNA): TGTGCCAGTAGACTGGACAGGTGGACCTACGAGCAGTACTTC. Translation: CASRLDRWTYEQYF.